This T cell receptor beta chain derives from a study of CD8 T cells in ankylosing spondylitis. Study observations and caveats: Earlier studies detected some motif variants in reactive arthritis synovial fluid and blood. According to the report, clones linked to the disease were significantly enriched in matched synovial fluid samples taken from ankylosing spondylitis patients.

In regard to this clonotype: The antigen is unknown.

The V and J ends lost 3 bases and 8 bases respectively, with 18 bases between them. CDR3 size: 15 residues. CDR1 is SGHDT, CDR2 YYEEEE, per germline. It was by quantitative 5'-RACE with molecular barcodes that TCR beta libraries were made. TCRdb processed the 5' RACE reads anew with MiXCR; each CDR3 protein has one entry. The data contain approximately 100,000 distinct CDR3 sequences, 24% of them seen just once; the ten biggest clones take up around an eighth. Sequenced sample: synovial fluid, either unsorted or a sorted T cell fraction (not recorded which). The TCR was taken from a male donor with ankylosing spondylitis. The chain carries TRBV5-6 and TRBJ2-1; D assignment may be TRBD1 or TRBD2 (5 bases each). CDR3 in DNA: TGTGCCAGCAGCTCTCGGGACCTCCAAATCCATGAGCAGTTCTTC. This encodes CASSSRDLQIHEQFF. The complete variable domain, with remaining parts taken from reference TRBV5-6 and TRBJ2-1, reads DAGVTQSPTHLIKTRGQQVTLRCSPKSGHDTVSWYQQALGQGPQFIFQYYEEEERQRGNFPDRFSGHQFPNYSSELNVNALLLGDSALYLCASSSRDLQIHEQFFGPGTRLTVL.